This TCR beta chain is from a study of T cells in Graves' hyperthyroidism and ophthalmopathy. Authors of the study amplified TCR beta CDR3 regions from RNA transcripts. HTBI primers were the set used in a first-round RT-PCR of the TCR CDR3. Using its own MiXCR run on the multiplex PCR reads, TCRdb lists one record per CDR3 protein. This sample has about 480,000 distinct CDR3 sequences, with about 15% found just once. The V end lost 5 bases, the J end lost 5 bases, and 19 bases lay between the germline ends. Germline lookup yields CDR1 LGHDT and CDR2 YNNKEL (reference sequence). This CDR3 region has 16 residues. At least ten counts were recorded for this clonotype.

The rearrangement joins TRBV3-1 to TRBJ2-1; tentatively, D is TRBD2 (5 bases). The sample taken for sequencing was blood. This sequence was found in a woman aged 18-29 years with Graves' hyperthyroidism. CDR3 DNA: TGTGCCAGCAGCTCGGAGGTTCGGAAACTTAACAATGAGCAGTTCTTC. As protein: CASSSEVRKLNNEQFF.